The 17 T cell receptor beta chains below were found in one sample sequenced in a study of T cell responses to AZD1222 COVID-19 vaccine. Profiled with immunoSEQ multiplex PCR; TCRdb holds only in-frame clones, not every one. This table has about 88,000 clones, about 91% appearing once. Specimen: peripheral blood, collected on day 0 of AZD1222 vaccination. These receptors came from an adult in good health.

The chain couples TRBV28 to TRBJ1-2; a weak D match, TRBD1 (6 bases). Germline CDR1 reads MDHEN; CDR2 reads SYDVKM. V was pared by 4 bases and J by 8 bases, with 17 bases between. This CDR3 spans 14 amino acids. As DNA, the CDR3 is TGTGCCAGCAGTTCCAGCTCCAGGGGAGGAGGCTACACCTTC. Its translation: CASSSSSRGGGYTF.

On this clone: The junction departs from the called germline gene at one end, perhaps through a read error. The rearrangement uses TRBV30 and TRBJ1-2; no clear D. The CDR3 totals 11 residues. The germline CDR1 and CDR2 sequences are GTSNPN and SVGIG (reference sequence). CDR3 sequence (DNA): TGTGCCTGGAGTCCTAATAAGTTAGCCTCCTTC. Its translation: CAWSPNKLASF.

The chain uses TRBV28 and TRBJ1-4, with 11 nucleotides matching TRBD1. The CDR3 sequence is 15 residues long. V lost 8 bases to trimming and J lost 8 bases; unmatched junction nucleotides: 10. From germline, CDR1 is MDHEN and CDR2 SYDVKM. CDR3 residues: CASGQGATDGEKLFF. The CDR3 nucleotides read TGTGCCAGCGGACAGGGGGCTACGGATGGGGAAAAACTGTTTTTT.

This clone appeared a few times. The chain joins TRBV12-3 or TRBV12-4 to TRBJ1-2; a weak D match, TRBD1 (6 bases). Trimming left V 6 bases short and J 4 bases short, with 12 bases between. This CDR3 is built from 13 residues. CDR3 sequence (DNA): TGTGCCAGCAGCTACCGGGGGGCCTATGGCTACACCTTC. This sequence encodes CASSYRGAYGYTF.

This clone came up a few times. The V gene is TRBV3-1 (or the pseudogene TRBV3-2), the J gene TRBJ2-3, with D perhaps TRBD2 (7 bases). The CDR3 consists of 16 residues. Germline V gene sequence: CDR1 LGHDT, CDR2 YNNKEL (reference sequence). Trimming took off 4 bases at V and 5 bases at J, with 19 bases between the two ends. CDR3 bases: TGTGCCAGCAGCCCCTCGGGGGGCGGGAGAGGAGATACGCAGTATTTT. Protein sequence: CASSPSGGGRGDTQYF.

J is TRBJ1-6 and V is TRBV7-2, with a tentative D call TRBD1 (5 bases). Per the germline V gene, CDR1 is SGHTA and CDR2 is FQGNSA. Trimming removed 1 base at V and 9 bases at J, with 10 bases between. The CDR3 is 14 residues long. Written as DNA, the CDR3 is TGTGCCAGCAGCTTAGACAGGAGCCTTTCACCCCTCCACTTT. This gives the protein CASSLDRSLSPLHF. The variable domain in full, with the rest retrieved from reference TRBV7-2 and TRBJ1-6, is GAGVSQSPSNKVTEKGKDVELRCDPISGHTALYWYRQSLGQGLEFLIYFQGNSAPDKSGLPSDRFSAERTGGSVSTLTIQRTQQEDSAVYLCASSLDRSLSPLHFGNGTRLTVT.

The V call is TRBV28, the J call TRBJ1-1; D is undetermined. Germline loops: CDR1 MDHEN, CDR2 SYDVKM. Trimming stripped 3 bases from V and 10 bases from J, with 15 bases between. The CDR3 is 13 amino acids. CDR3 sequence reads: CASSFNRAGGAFF. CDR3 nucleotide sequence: TGTGCCAGCAGTTTCAATAGGGCGGGAGGAGCTTTCTTT. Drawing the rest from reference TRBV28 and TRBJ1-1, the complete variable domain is DVKVTQSSRYLVKRTGEKVFLECVQDMDHENMFWYRQDPGLGLRLIYFSYDVKMKEKGDIPEGYSVSREKKERFSLILESASTNQTSMYLCASSFNRAGGAFFGQGTRLTVV.

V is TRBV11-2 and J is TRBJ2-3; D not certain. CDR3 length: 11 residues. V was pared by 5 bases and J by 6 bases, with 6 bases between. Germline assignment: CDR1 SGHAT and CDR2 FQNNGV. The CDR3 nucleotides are TGTGCCAGCAGCAGTCCGGATACGCAGTATTTT. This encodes CASSSPDTQYF. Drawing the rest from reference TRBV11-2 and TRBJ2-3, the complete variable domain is EAGVAQSPRYKIIEKRQSVAFWCNPISGHATLYWYQQILGQGPKLLIQFQNNGVVDDSQLPKDRFSAERLKGVDSTLKIQPAKLEDSAVYLCASSSPDTQYFGPGTRLTVL.

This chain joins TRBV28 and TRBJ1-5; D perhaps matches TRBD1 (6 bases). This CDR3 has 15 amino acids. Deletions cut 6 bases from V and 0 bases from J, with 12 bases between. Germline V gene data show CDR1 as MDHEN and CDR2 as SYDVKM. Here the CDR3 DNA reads TGTGCCAGCAGGAGGGGGGGACTTAGCAATCAGCCCCAGCATTTT. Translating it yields CASRRGGLSNQPQHF.

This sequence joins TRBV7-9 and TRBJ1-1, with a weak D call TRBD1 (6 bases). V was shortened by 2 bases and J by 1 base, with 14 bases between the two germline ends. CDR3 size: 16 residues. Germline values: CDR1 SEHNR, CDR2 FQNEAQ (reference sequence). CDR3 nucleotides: TGTGCCAGCAGCTTATCGACAGGCGGATCGAACACTGAAGCTTTCTTT. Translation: CASSLSTGGSNTEAFF.

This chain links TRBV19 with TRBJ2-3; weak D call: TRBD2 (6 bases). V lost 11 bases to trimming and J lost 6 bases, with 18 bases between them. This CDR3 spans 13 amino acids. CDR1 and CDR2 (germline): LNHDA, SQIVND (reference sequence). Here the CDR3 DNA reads TGTGCCGGCTCCCCCGGGGCGGGGGATACGCAGTATTTT. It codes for CAGSPGAGDTQYF.

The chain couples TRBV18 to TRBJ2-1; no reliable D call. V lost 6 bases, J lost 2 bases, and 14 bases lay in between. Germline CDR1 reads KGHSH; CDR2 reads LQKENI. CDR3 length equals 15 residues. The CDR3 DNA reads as TGTGCCAGCTCGCAGACTGGTAGGCCCTACAATGAGCAGTTCTTC. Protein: CASSQTGRPYNEQFF.

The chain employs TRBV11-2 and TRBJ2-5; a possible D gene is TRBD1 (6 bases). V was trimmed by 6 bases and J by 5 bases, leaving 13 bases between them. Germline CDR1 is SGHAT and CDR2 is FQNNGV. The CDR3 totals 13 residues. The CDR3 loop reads CASRGERGETQYF. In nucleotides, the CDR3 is TGTGCCAGCAGGGGGGAAAGGGGGGAGACCCAGTACTTC.

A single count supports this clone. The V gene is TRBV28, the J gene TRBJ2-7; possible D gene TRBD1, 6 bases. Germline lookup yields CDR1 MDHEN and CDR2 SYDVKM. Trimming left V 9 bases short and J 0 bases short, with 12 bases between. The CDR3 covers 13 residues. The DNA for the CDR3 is TGTGCCAGTTCAGGGGCTCCCTCCTACGAGCAGTACTTC. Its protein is CASSGAPSYEQYF.

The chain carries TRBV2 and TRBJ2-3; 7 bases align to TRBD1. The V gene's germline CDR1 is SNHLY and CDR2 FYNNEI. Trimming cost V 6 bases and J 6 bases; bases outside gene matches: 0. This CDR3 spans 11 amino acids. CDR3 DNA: TGTGCCAGCAGGGACAGGGATACGCAGTATTTT. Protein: CASRDRDTQYF.

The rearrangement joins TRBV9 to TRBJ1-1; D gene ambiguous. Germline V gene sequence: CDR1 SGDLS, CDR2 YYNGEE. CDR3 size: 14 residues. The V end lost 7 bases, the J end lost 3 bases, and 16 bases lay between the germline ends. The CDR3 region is CASAREAKYTEAFF. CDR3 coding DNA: TGTGCCAGCGCCCGCGAAGCGAAGTACACTGAAGCTTTCTTT.

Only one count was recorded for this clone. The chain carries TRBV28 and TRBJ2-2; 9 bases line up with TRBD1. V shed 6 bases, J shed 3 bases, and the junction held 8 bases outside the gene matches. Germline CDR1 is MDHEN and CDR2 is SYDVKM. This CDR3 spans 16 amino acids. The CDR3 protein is CASRTPGQGHTGELFF. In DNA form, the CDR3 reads TGTGCCAGCAGAACCCCGGGACAGGGACACACCGGGGAGCTGTTTTTT. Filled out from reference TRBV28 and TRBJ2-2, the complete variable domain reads DVKVTQSSRYLVKRTGEKVFLECVQDMDHENMFWYRQDPGLGLRLIYFSYDVKMKEKGDIPEGYSVSREKKERFSLILESASTNQTSMYLCASRTPGQGHTGELFFGEGSRLTVL.